A single sample gave rise to the 32 T cell receptor beta chains below, sequenced in a study of cytomegalovirus exposure and HLA in healthy donors. It was with 60 Vbeta and 13 Jbeta primers that the PCR ran. Assay used: immunoSEQ multiplex PCR; TCRdb lists only in-frame clones, some missing. Of about 160,000 clones listed, 65% to 80% were seen once; the top ten hold about 12%. The sample taken for sequencing was PBMCs. The receptors were sampled from a man aged 35 to 55 in good health and CMV-seropositive.

The V call is TRBV18, the J call TRBJ1-6; the match to TRBD1 covers 7 bases. Germline-derived CDR1 and CDR2 are KGHSH and LQKENI. V was pared by 1 base and J by 7 bases, with 1 base of the junction left unmatched. CDR3 length equals 14 residues. CDR3 loop: CASSPRDRNSPLHF. The CDR3 DNA follows: TGTGCCAGCTCACCACGGGACAGAAATTCACCCCTCCACTTT. The full variable domain, rest sourced from reference TRBV18 and TRBJ1-6, is NAGVMQNPRHLVRRRGQEARLRCSPMKGHSHVYWYRQLPEEGLKFMVYLQKENIIDESGMPKERFSAEFPKEGPSILRIQQVVRGDSAAYFCASSPRDRNSPLHFGNGTRLTVT.

This chain links TRBV10-3 with TRBJ1-1; D is unclear. This CDR3 has 11 amino acids. Trimming pared 2 bases from V and 8 bases from J, leaving 6 bases between. Germline values: CDR1 ENHRY, CDR2 SYGVKD. The CDR3 is CAISERREAFF. DNA of the CDR3: TGTGCCATCAGTGAGAGGAGAGAAGCTTTCTTT.

CDR3 sequence: CASSPGVLQPQHF. CDR3 bases: TGTGCCAGCTCACCAGGAGTTCTGCAGCCCCAGCATTTT. The chain joins TRBV18 to TRBJ1-5; D is unclear. The CDR3 totals 13 residues. From germline, CDR1 is KGHSH and CDR2 LQKENI. The V gene lost 2 bases and the J gene lost 7 bases, with 9 bases spanning the gap. Together with reference TRBV18 and TRBJ1-5, the CDR3 gives the full variable domain: NAGVMQNPRHLVRRRGQEARLRCSPMKGHSHVYWYRQLPEEGLKFMVYLQKENIIDESGMPKERFSAEFPKEGPSILRIQQVVRGDSAAYFCASSPGVLQPQHFGDGTRLSIL.

This sequence joins TRBV7-9 and TRBJ2-7; D may be TRBD1 (5 bases). Trimming pared 1 base from V and 4 bases from J, leaving 14 bases between. CDR1 SEHNR and CDR2 FQNEAQ come from the germline V gene (reference sequence). The CDR3 covers 15 residues. DNA of the CDR3: TGTGCCAGCAGCTTAGTTAACGTCAGGGAATACGAGCAGTACTTC. This translates into CASSLVNVREYEQYF.

The genes are TRBV10-3 and TRBJ2-3; 11 bases are shared with TRBD2. This CDR3 has 18 residues. Germline V lookup: CDR1 ENHRY, CDR2 SYGVKD. V was clipped by 3 bases and J by 0 bases; unmatched bases: 8. The CDR3 is CAISEELAGAPSTDTQYF. CDR3 in DNA: TGTGCCATCAGTGAAGAACTAGCGGGAGCTCCTAGCACAGATACGCAGTATTTT.

The chain uses TRBV25-1 and TRBJ1-2, with a weak D call TRBD1 (6 bases). Trimming took 5 bases from V and 7 from J, leaving 14 bases between them. The CDR3 runs 13 residues. CDR1 MGHDK and CDR2 SYGVNS come from the germline V gene. CDR3 sequence reads: CASSIRGMIGYTF. CDR3 nucleotide sequence: TGTGCCAGCAGTATTAGGGGGATGATTGGCTACACCTTC.

This sequence joins TRBV2 and TRBJ1-4; 9 bases are shared with TRBD1. The CDR3 consists of 13 residues. Germline loops: CDR1 SNHLY, CDR2 FYNNEI. J gave up 10 bases and V 6 bases, and 6 bases lay outside the gene matches. CDR3 in amino acids: CASSEMTGGKLFF. CDR3 sequence (DNA): TGTGCCAGCAGCGAAATGACAGGGGGAAAACTGTTTTTT.

The chain is built from TRBV6-6 and TRBJ1-1; the D is unclear. The V and J ends lost 7 bases and 4 bases respectively, with 13 bases between them. The CDR3 contains 13 residues. The germline V gene encodes CDR1 MNHNY and CDR2 SVGAGI (reference sequence). The CDR3 sequence: CASKSRSGTEAFF. CDR3 nucleotide sequence: TGTGCCAGCAAATCCAGGTCTGGCACTGAAGCTTTCTTT.

This clone appeared a single time. This rearrangement joins TRBV5-1 to TRBJ2-1; D unresolved. The ends were cut back, 0 bases at V and 0 bases at J, with 7 bases in the middle. CDR1 and CDR2 (germline): SGHRS, YFSETQ. CDR3 size: 15 residues. The CDR3 loop reads CASSLEPPSYNEQFF. CDR3 bases: TGCGCCAGCAGCTTGGAGCCTCCCTCCTACAATGAGCAGTTCTTC. The whole variable domain, remainder taken from reference TRBV5-1 and TRBJ2-1, is KAGVTQTPRYLIKTRGQQVTLSCSPISGHRSVSWYQQTPGQGLQFLFEYFSETQRNKGNFPGRFSGRQFSNSRSEMNVSTLELGDSALYLCASSLEPPSYNEQFFGPGTRLTVL.

The chain carries TRBV10-2 and TRBJ2-5, with TRBD2 matching 11 bases. CDR1 and CDR2 (germline): WSHSY, SAAADI. V lost 8 bases to trimming and J lost 5 bases; unmatched junction nucleotides: 10. This CDR3 has 15 amino acids. The CDR3 DNA is TGCGCCAGCCGAAGACTAGCGGGAAAAGAGGAGACCCAGTACTTC. It translates to CASRRLAGKEETQYF.

CDR3 sequence (DNA): TGTGCCAGCAGCGACGGACTAGCGGCTTACAATGAGCAGTTCTTC. Its protein is CASSDGLAAYNEQFF. V gene TRBV7-3 combines with J gene TRBJ2-1; 10 bases map to TRBD2. V trimming: 5 bases; J trimming: 4 bases; junction bases outside the gene matches: 5. The CDR3 runs 15 residues. CDR1 and CDR2 (germline): SGHTA, FQGTGA.

This chain joins TRBV10-3 and TRBJ2-2; 10 bases map to TRBD1. Germline CDR1 and CDR2: ENHRY and SYGVKD. J lost 7 bases, V lost 8 bases, and 10 bases had no gene match. The CDR3 extends over 15 amino acids. CDR3 nucleotides: TGTGCCATCGGCCCGGGACAGGGGTCCGGCGGGGAGCTGTTTTTT. It encodes CAIGPGQGSGGELFF.

The chain couples TRBV19 to TRBJ2-5; TRBD1 might be the D (6 bases). This CDR3 contains 14 residues. Germline CDR1 is LNHDA and CDR2 is SQIVND (reference sequence). V was cut by 5 bases and J by 1 base, with 11 bases left in between. The CDR3 loop is CASSVQGPQETQYF. The CDR3 coding sequence is TGTGCCAGTAGTGTACAGGGTCCCCAAGAGACCCAGTACTTC.

The rearrangement uses TRBV10-3 and TRBJ2-5; 9 positions agree with TRBD2. The V segment lost 3 bases and the J segment 8 bases; nucleotides outside the gene matches: 7. The CDR3 is 14 residues long. Germline CDR1 ENHRY, CDR2 SYGVKD. CDR3 sequence reads: CAISDEISGGTQYF. CDR3 in DNA: TGTGCCATCAGTGATGAGATTAGCGGGGGCACCCAGTACTTC.

This rearrangement joins TRBV14 to TRBJ2-7; possibly TRBD2 for D (7 bases). CDR1 is SGHDN and CDR2 is FVKESK in the germline V gene. This CDR3 contains 14 residues. The germline V and J ends were trimmed by 6 bases and 3 bases, with 15 bases remaining between them. The CDR3 sequence is CASRPRGGSYEQYF. CDR3 nucleotide sequence: TGTGCCAGCAGGCCGAGGGGGGGAAGCTACGAGCAGTACTTC.

The chain recombines TRBV20-1 with TRBJ1-2; no clear D gene. V was clipped by 6 bases and J by 8 bases, with 13 bases between them. Germline lookup yields CDR1 DFQATT and CDR2 SNEGSKA (reference sequence). The CDR3 has 11 residues. The CDR3 is CSALSARGYTF. The CDR3 nucleotides read TGCAGTGCCCTTTCTGCTAGGGGCTACACCTTC.

The chain employs TRBV15 and TRBJ2-7; no clear D gene. Germline-derived CDR1 and CDR2 are LNHNV and YYDKDF (reference sequence). This CDR3 region has 13 residues. The V end was cut by 0 bases, the J end by 10 bases, with 13 bases between. The chain's CDR3 is CATSRDRIGEQYF. As DNA, the CDR3 is TGTGCCACCAGCAGAGACAGGATCGGCGAACAGTACTTC.

The V and J genes are TRBV28 and TRBJ2-5; D unclear. Deletions cut 5 bases from V and 5 bases from J, with 6 bases between. Germline V CDR1 and CDR2: MDHEN, SYDVKM. The length of the CDR3 is 11 residues. The CDR3 region is CASSIRETQYF. CDR3 nucleotide sequence: TGTGCCAGCAGTATCCGGGAGACCCAGTACTTC. Full variable domain (missing parts from reference TRBV28 and TRBJ2-5): DVKVTQSSRYLVKRTGEKVFLECVQDMDHENMFWYRQDPGLGLRLIYFSYDVKMKEKGDIPEGYSVSREKKERFSLILESASTNQTSMYLCASSIRETQYFGPGTRLLVL.

V and J are TRBV15 and TRBJ2-5, with D possibly being TRBD1 (5 bases). The J call could be wrong; TRBJ2-7 is a better fit for the DNA end. There are 13 residues in the CDR3. Germline V gene lookup returns CDR1 LNHNV and CDR2 YYDKDF (reference sequence). Here the CDR3 reads CATSRDIAYEQYF. In DNA, the CDR3 is TGTGCCACCAGCAGGGACATCGCCTACGAGCAGTACTTC.

A note on this clone: Other DNA sequences in the same sample also yield this CDR3. CDR3 nucleotide sequence: TGCGCCAGCAGCATCCTAGCGGGAGGGAGAACGGATACGCAGTATTTT. It specifies CASSILAGGRTDTQYF. V and J are TRBV5-1 and TRBJ2-3; 12 bases line up with TRBD2. The germline gives CDR1 SGHRS, CDR2 YFSETQ. CDR3 length equals 16 residues. The J segment lost 6 bases and the V segment lost 4 bases, leaving 9 bases of the junction unmatched.

This chain uses TRBV28 with TRBJ1-5, with D unclear. Per germline, CDR1 MDHEN and CDR2 SYDVKM. The CDR3 contains 14 residues. Trimming stripped 7 bases from V and 4 bases from J, with 14 bases between. CDR3 DNA sequence: TGTGCCAGCAACGGGGTCTCCGGGAATCAGCCCCAGCATTTT. Protein: CASNGVSGNQPQHF.

This chain connects TRBV4-2 to TRBJ2-7, with unresolved D. Looked up from germline, CDR1 is LGHNA and CDR2 is YNFKEQ. V lost 0 bases and J 5 bases, leaving 5 bases between the germline ends. The CDR3 runs to 12 residues. The CDR3: CASSQDTDEQYF. As DNA, the CDR3 is TGTGCCAGCAGCCAAGATACGGACGAGCAGTACTTC.

V gene TRBV6-5 combines with J gene TRBJ1-5, with D possibly matching TRBD1 (5 bases). Germline values: CDR1 MNHEY, CDR2 SVGAGI. CDR3 length: 14 residues. V was trimmed by 6 bases and J by 7 bases, leaving 16 bases between them. CDR3 nucleotides: TGTGCCAGCAGAGCCCCGGGCAGGGAACAGCCCCAGCATTTT. It translates to CASRAPGREQPQHF.

The rearrangement uses TRBV11-1 and TRBJ2-7, with 9 bases aligning to TRBD2. The ends lost 8 bases at V and 4 bases at J; junction bases unmatched: 12. This CDR3 is built from 15 residues. Germline values: CDR1 SGHAT, CDR2 FQDESV (reference sequence). DNA of the CDR3: TGTGCCAGCTCTCCGTCGGCGGGAGGGCCTTACGAGCAGTACTTC. The encoded protein is CASSPSAGGPYEQYF.

This clone was recorded a few times. The gene calls are TRBV28 and TRBJ1-5, with 9 positions matching TRBD1. The CDR3 consists of 16 residues. V was pared by 7 bases and J by 5 bases, with 12 bases of the junction left unmatched. Per germline, CDR1 MDHEN and CDR2 SYDVKM. The CDR3 DNA follows: TGTGCCAGCAAAGGATTGGGACAGGGTGTCGATCAGCCCCAGCATTTT. Encoded protein: CASKGLGQGVDQPQHF.

This clone has just one count. The CDR3 region has the DNA TGTGCCAGCAGTTTAGGAACGGGTACTACTGGAAACACCATATATTTT. Protein: CASSLGTGTTGNTIYF. The chain carries TRBV28 and TRBJ1-3; D gene uncertain. Germline assignment: CDR1 MDHEN and CDR2 SYDVKM. V was shortened by 2 bases and J by 2 bases, with 13 bases between the two germline ends. The CDR3 runs to 16 residues.

The rearrangement uses TRBV5-5 and TRBJ2-7; TRBD2 is a possible D gene (5 bases). CDR1 is SGHKS, CDR2 YYEKEE, per germline (reference sequence). V lost 4 bases to trimming and J lost 0 bases, with 8 bases between them. The CDR3 has 13 residues. The DNA of the CDR3 is TGTGCCAGCAGCCCCGGGGACTCCTACGAGCAGTACTTC. It yields the protein CASSPGDSYEQYF.

The V and J genes are TRBV4-2 and TRBJ2-2; possibly TRBD1 for D (6 bases). Germline-derived CDR1 and CDR2 are LGHNA and YNFKEQ. The CDR3 extends over 14 amino acids. The V gene lost 4 bases and the J gene lost 5 bases, with 11 bases spanning the gap. The CDR3 nucleotides read TGTGCCAGCAGCCCCCCCACAGGGACCGGGGAGCTGTTTTTT. It encodes CASSPPTGTGELFF.

In the case of this clone: At one end, the junction sequence differs from germline, possibly due to a read error. V and J are TRBV7-9 and TRBJ2-3; 13 bases agree with TRBD2. Germline CDR1 is SEHNR and CDR2 is FQNEAQ (reference sequence). The CDR3 length is 15 residues. The CDR3, as DNA: TGTTCCAGCAGCCCGACTAGCGGGGGGTTTGGTACGCAGTATTTT. Protein product: CSSSPTSGGFGTQYF. Filled out from reference TRBV7-9 and TRBJ2-3, the complete variable domain reads DTGVSQNPRHKITKRGQNVTFRCDPISEHNRLYWYRQTLGQGPEFLTYFQNEAQLEKSRLLSDRFSAERPKGSFSTLEIQRTEQGDSAMYLCSSSPTSGGFGTQYFGPGTRLTVL.

This clone was observed a handful of times. The V gene is TRBV28, the J gene TRBJ2-1; TRBD2 agrees at 11 bases. Germline lookup yields CDR1 MDHEN and CDR2 SYDVKM. Trimming took 6 bases from V and 7 from J; bases not matched to a gene: 8. This CDR3 is built from 15 residues. CDR3 in DNA: TGTGCCAGCAGCCTACCGGGGACTAGCGGAAATGAGCAGTTCTTC. Its protein product is CASSLPGTSGNEQFF.

This chain joins TRBV28 and TRBJ1-4, with TRBD1 as a possible D gene (6 bases). The CDR3 is 16 amino acids. The V gene lost 5 bases and the J gene lost 4 bases, with 17 bases spanning the gap. Per the germline V gene, CDR1 is MDHEN and CDR2 is SYDVKM. The CDR3 DNA is TGTGCCAGCAGTGGGTACGTAGGACAGAATAATGAAAAACTGTTTTTT. Amino acids: CASSGYVGQNNEKLFF.

This clone is a singleton in its sample. The chain carries TRBV30 and TRBJ2-2; 11 bases map to TRBD1. The CDR3 length is 15 residues. With V trimmed by 5 bases and J by 6 bases, 8 bases remained unmatched. CDR1 is GTSNPN, CDR2 SVGIG, per germline (reference sequence). DNA of the CDR3: TGTGCCTGGGACCCCGGGACAGGGGGATCCGGGGAGCTGTTTTTT. Its translation: CAWDPGTGGSGELFF.